This note documents a single TCR beta chain sequence. V was clipped by 3 bases and J by 1 base, with 8 bases between them. Germline CDR1 is KGHSH and CDR2 is LQKENI. The CDR3 is 14 amino acids. Unique molecular identifiers were used in preparing the TCRbeta library. TCRdb re-analysed the PCR reads in MiXCR, keeping a single row per CDR3 protein. In the table there are 200,000 to 300,000 distinct CDR3 sequences, more than 10% of which are singletons. This record comes from a study of T-cell reconstitution after alpha-beta-depleted transplantation in children. The TCR was taken from a human donor who donated a stem cell graft to a child with acute lymphoblastic leukemia. This material consisted of PBMCs from the stem cell graft donor, taken from the stem cell graft. The chain uses TRBV18 and TRBJ2-3; D gene uncertain. The CDR3 spells CASSPPIRTDTQYF. Written as DNA, the CDR3 is TGTGCCAGCTCACCGCCTATCCGCACAGATACGCAGTATTTT.